The entry below describes one TCR beta chain. What it binds is unknown. Constant-segment primers served in 5'RACE that generated TCR alpha and TCR beta cDNA libraries bearing sample barcodes and UMIs. TCRdb reprocessed the 5' RACE reads via MiXCR and lists one record per CDR3 protein. The sample includes hundreds of thousands of distinct CDR3 sequences, 23% of them seen just once. This sample is drawn from a study of T-cell memory formation after mild COVID-19. Regarding the study as a whole: Contracting CD4+ clones were located mainly in CM and EM, and CD8+ clones in EMRA. SARS-CoV-2 specificity was not confirmed for second-wave clones peaking on day 37. Within pre-infection memory, some responding clones were found, suggesting cross-reactive memory joined.

This CDR3 has 15 residues. The V and J ends lost 5 bases and 7 bases respectively, with 20 bases between them. Germline lookup yields CDR1 SGHTA and CDR2 FQGNSA. The chain is built from TRBV7-2 and TRBJ1-2; D may be TRBD1 (5 bases). The sequenced sample was PBMCs or a T cell subset sorted from them (not recorded which). The TCR comes from an adult woman who had mild COVID-19 (a few samples of this study predate the infection). Cell type and time point are not known. The CDR3 DNA follows: TGTGCCAGCAGCCCCAGAATCCGGGGGGAGACTGGCTACACCTTC. Translation gives CASSPRIRGETGYTF.